These T cell receptor beta chains were read from a single sample in a study of shared clonotypes between healthy human individuals. Here immunoSEQ multiplex PCR was the method, and the copy in TCRdb shows in-frame clones only, minus some. The sample lists hundreds of thousands of clones, approximately 97% occurring once. The sequencing input was naive CD8+ T cells sorted from blood. The receptors originated from a man aged 25 to 40 in good health. Each CDR3 is given with its conserved first and last residue. A D gene is named only where the DNA matches it firmly. Expanded clones get a size class; other rows say once, few or many, or leave the size out.

TRBV13	TRBJ1-5	-	-	TGTGCCAGCAGTCGAGGGTTAAATCAGCCCCAGCATTTT	CASSRGLNQPQHF
TRBV7-9	TRBJ2-5	TRBD2	-	TGTGCCAGCAGCTTAGTTGGGACTAGCGGCCAAGAGACCCAGTACTTC	CASSLVGTSGQETQYF
TRBV10-3	TRBJ2-7	TRBD1	-	TGTGCCATCAGGGGGACAGGGGGACACGAGCAGTACTTC	CAIRGTGGHEQYF
TRBV18	TRBJ1-3	-	-	TGTGCCAGCTCACCACAGGGGCCCGTCTCAGGGTACTCTGGAAACACCATATATTTT	CASSPQGPVSGYSGNTIYF
TRBV14	TRBJ2-7	TRBD1	once	TGTGCCAGCAGCCAAACGGGACAGGGCTACGAGCAGTACTTC	CASSQTGQGYEQYF
TRBV7-9	TRBJ1-2	-	-	TGTGCCAGCAGCCAGGACGGCTATGGCTACACCTTC	CASSQDGYGYTF
TRBV7-9	TRBJ2-7	TRBD1	-	TGTGCCAGCAGCTCCCCGGGACAGGGTCGCTACGAGCAGTACTTC	CASSSPGQGRYEQYF
TRBV9	TRBJ1-2	-	-	TGTGCCAGCAGCTACGGAAGCTATGGCTACACCTTC	CASSYGSYGYTF
TRBV7-8	TRBJ2-1	-	-	TGTGCCAGCAGTCGAAATCCCAATGAGCAGTTCTTC	CASSRNPNEQFF
TRBV7-9	TRBJ2-1	TRBD2	-	TGTGCCAGCAGCTCAAGGGAGGGGTTAAATGAGCAGTTCTTC	CASSSREGLNEQFF
TRBV28	TRBJ2-1	TRBD2	-	TGTGCCAGCAGCCCGGGACTAGCGGGAGGGCCCGGCGGAGTGCCCTACAATGAGCAGTTCTTC	CASSPGLAGGPGGVPYNEQFF
TRBV29-1	TRBJ2-7	TRBD2	-	TGCAGCGTTGAGATGGCGGGAGCTCTATACGAGCAGTACTTC	CSVEMAGALYEQYF
TRBV9	TRBJ2-1	TRBD2	-	TGTGCCAGCAGCGGACCCCGTAGCGGGGTTACCTACAATGAGCAGTTCTTC	CASSGPRSGVTYNEQFF
TRBV5-5	TRBJ1-2	TRBD1	-	TGTGCCAGCAGCTTGGAATTCCGGGACAGGGCCTTCTATGGCTACACCTTC	CASSLEFRDRAFYGYTF
TRBV29-1	TRBJ1-2	-	-	TGCAGCGTTGGGCAGACCAGCTATGGCTACACCTTC	CSVGQTSYGYTF
TRBV11-2	TRBJ2-1	-	-	TGTGCCAGCAGCCCAATAGCGGACTCCTACAATGAGCAGTTCTTC	CASSPIADSYNEQFF
TRBV29-1	TRBJ1-2	TRBD1	-	TGCAGCGTTGAAGGAGGACGGGACAGGGGGTCCCTCTACTATGGCTACACCTTC	CSVEGGRDRGSLYYGYTF
TRBV9	TRBJ2-5	TRBD2	-	TGTGCCAGCAGCCCACGAGCAGGGGTGTCCGGGACTAGGGAGACCCAGTACTTC	CASSPRAGVSGTRETQYF
TRBV29-1	TRBJ2-1	TRBD1	-	TGCAGCGCTGGGCCGGGACAGGGGGCGGATGAGCAGTTCTTC	CSAGPGQGADEQFF
TRBV5-6	TRBJ1-3	-	-	TGTGCCAGCAGCTTTAAGGCAGGGACGAGAAACACCATATATTTT	CASSFKAGTRNTIYF
TRBV10-3	TRBJ2-7	-	-	TGTGCCATCAGTGAGGGCCAGGGGCTCTCATATTACGAGCAGTACTTC	CAISEGQGLSYYEQYF
TRBV25-1	TRBJ2-3	-	-	TGTGCCAGCAGTGTCCGGACAGATACGCAGTATTTT	CASSVRTDTQYF
TRBV5-4	TRBJ2-1	TRBD2	-	TGTGCCAGCAGCTTGGGGCCCACTAGCGGGAGTGGGTTTGAGCAGTTCTTC	CASSLGPTSGSGFEQFF
TRBV6-5	TRBJ1-2	-	-	TGTGCCAGCAGTTACTCGAGCTACTATGGCTACACCTTC	CASSYSSYYGYTF
TRBV14	TRBJ2-7	-	-	TGTGCCAGCAGCCAAGAAGGGTACGAGCAGTACTTC	CASSQEGYEQYF
TRBV15	TRBJ2-1	-	-	TGTGCCACCAGCACGGAGAATATCCACAATGAGCAGTTCTTC	CATSTENIHNEQFF
TRBV7-7	TRBJ2-7	TRBD1	-	TGTGCTAGCAGCTTAACAGGGGCCCGCTACGAGCAGTACTTC	CASSLTGARYEQYF
TRBV4-1	TRBJ2-5	-	-	TGCGCCAGCAGCCAAGGGGGGACAACACCTCAAGAGACCCAGTACTTC	CASSQGGTTPQETQYF
TRBV29-1	TRBJ2-1	TRBD2	few	TGCAGCGTGGGACTAGCGAACTACAATGAGCAGTTCTTC	CSVGLANYNEQFF
TRBV15	TRBJ1-2	-	-	TGTGCCACCAGCAGAGATGTAGGCGCGGTAGGCGGCTACACCTTC	CATSRDVGAVGGYTF
TRBV27	TRBJ2-2	TRBD2	-	TGTGCCAGCACCTCAGGACTAGCGGGAGTTTTGAACACCGGGGAGCTGTTTTTT	CASTSGLAGVLNTGELFF
TRBV9	TRBJ2-2	TRBD1	-	TGTGCCAGCAGCGACCCTACACAGGGGGCCTACACCGGGGAGCTGTTTTTT	CASSDPTQGAYTGELFF
TRBV29-1	TRBJ1-3	-	-	TGCAGCGTTGCCGACTCTGGAAACACCATATATTTT	CSVADSGNTIYF
TRBV16	TRBJ2-7	-	-	TGTGCCAGCAGCCAACGGAGGCAGGGAACCTACGAGCAGTACTTC	CASSQRRQGTYEQYF
TRBV7-6	TRBJ2-7	-	-	TGTGCCAGCAGCTTAGCGAGCGGGCCCTCCTACGAGCAGTACTTC	CASSLASGPSYEQYF
TRBV29-1	TRBJ2-1	-	-	TGCAGCGTAGCTGGGACAATCGTCGACAATGAGCAGTTCTTC	CSVAGTIVDNEQFF
TRBV5-1	TRBJ1-2	-	-	TGCGCCAGCAGCTTGGAAGGGGAACAGACGGCCAACTATGGCTACACCTTC	CASSLEGEQTANYGYTF
TRBV15	TRBJ2-1	TRBD1	-	TGTGCCACCAGCAGAGTAGGGGGCGGTGAGCAGTTCTTC	CATSRVGGGEQFF
TRBV9	TRBJ2-1	-	-	TGTGCCAGCAGCGTAGTAGGGGACAATGAGCAGTTCTTC	CASSVVGDNEQFF
TRBV13	TRBJ2-7	-	-	TGTGCCAGCAGCCCATCTAGCTCAGGCGACGAGCAGTACTTC	CASSPSSSGDEQYF
TRBV28	TRBJ1-5	-	-	TGTGCCAGCAGTTTACACGAGGACACAAGCAATCAGCCCCAGCATTTT	CASSLHEDTSNQPQHF
TRBV28	TRBJ2-3	TRBD2	-	TGTGCCAGCAGTTTGCAGCGGGAGACCGCAGATACGCAGTATTTT	CASSLQRETADTQYF
TRBV7-9	TRBJ2-1	TRBD2	-	TGTGCCAGCAGCCTCGGGGCTAGCGGGATTAGTGAGCAGTTCTTC	CASSLGASGISEQFF
TRBV6-5	TRBJ1-4	-	-	TGTGCCAGCAGTCCAGGGGTTGTAACTAATGAAAAACTGTTTTTT	CASSPGVVTNEKLFF
TRBV6-5	TRBJ1-5	TRBD1	-	TGTGCCAGCAGCCCGGGGACAGCCCATCAGCCCCAGCATTTT	CASSPGTAHQPQHF
TRBV6-4	TRBJ2-7	-	-	TGTGCCAGCAGTGCATGGCAGGGTGCCGAGCAGTACTTC	CASSAWQGAEQYF
TRBV11-3	TRBJ2-1	TRBD2	-	TGTGCCAGCAGCCCAAGTTGGGGAGGGCCCGCATACAATGAGCAGTTCTTC	CASSPSWGGPAYNEQFF
TRBV28	TRBJ2-7	-	-	TGTGCCAGCAGTCCGCCCCCCTCCAGTAGAGAGCAGTACTTC	CASSPPPSSREQYF
TRBV9	TRBJ2-3	TRBD2	-	TGTGCCAGCAACGAAGCGGGAGGGTTGGATACGCAGTATTTT	CASNEAGGLDTQYF
TRBV6-5	TRBJ2-5	TRBD1	-	TGTGCCAGCAGTTACTTACGGGGACAGAGTCAAGAGACCCAGTACTTC	CASSYLRGQSQETQYF
TRBV6-1	TRBJ2-4	-	-	TGTGCCAGCAGTGTTTCTGGTCCTTTCGGTCCAGCCAAAAACATTCAGTACTTC	CASSVSGPFGPAKNIQYF